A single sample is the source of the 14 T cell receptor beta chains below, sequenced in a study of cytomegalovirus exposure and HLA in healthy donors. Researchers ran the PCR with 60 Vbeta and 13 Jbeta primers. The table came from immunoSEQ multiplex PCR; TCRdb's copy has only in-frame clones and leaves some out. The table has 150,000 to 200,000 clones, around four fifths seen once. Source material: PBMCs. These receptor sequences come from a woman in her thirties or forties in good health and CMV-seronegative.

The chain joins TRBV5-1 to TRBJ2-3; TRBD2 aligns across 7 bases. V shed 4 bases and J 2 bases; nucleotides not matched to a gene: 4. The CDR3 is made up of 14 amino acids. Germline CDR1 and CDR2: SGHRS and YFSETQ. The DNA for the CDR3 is TGCGCCAGCAGCCCCGGGACTAACACAGATACGCAGTATTTT. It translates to CASSPGTNTDTQYF.

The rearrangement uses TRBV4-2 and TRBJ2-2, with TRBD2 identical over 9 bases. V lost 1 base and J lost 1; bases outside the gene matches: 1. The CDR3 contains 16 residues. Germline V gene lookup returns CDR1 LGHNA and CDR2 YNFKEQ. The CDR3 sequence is CASSQGLAVNTGELFF. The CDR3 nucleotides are TGTGCCAGCAGCCAAGGACTAGCGGTGAACACCGGGGAGCTGTTTTTT.

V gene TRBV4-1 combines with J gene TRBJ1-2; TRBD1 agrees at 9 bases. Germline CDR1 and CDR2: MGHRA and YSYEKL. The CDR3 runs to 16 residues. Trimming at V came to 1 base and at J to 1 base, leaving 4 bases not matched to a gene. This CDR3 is CASSQAQGAVNYGYTF. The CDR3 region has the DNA TGCGCCAGCAGCCAAGCACAGGGGGCCGTTAACTATGGCTACACCTTC.

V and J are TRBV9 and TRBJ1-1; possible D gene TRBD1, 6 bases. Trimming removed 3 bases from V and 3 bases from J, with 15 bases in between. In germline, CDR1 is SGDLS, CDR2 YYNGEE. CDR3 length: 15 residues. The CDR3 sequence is CASSASVTGYTEAFF. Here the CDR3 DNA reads TGTGCCAGCAGCGCCTCCGTAACAGGGTACACTGAAGCTTTCTTT.

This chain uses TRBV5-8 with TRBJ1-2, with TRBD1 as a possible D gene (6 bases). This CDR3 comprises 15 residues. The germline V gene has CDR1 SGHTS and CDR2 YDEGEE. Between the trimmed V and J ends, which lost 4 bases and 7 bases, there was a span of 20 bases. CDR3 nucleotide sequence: TGTGCCAGCAGCGTTACCGGGACATGGACGGCTGGCTACACCTTC. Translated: CASSVTGTWTAGYTF.

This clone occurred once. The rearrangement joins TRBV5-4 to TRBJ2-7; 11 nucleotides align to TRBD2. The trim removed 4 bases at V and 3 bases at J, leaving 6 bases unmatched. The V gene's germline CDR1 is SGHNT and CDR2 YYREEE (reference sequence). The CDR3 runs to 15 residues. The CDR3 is CASSQRLAGNYEQYF. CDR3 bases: TGTGCCAGCAGCCAACGACTAGCGGGAAACTACGAGCAGTACTTC.

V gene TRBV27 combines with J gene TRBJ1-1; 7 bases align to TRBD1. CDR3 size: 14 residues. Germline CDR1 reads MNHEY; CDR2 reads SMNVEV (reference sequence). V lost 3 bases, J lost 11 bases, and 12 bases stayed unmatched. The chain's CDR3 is CASSFRPDRWVAFF. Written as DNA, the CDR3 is TGTGCCAGCAGTTTTCGCCCGGACAGGTGGGTGGCTTTCTTT.

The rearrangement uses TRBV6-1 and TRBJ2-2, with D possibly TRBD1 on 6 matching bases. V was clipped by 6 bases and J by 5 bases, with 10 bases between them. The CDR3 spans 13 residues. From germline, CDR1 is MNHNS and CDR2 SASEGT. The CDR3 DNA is TGTGCCAGCAGGGTACAGGGTACCGGGGAGCTGTTTTTT. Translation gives CASRVQGTGELFF.

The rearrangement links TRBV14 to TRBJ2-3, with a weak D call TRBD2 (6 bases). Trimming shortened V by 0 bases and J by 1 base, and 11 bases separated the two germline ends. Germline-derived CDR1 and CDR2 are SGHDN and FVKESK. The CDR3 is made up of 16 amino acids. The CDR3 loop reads CASSQDRASGTDTQYF. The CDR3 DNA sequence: TGTGCCAGCAGCCAAGATAGGGCTAGCGGCACAGATACGCAGTATTTT.

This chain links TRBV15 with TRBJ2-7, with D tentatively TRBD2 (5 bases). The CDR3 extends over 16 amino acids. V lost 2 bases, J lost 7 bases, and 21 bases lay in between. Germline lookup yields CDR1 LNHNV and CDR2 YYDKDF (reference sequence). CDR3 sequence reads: CATSRSATRAGTEQYF. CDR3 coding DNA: TGTGCCACCAGCAGATCAGCTACTAGGGCGGGTACTGAGCAGTACTTC.

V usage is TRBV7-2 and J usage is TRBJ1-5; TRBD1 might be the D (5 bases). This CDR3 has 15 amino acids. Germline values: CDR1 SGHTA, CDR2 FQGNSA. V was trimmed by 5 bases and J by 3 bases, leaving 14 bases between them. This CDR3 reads CASSPGREVNQPQHF. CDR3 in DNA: TGTGCCAGCAGCCCAGGGAGGGAAGTCAATCAGCCCCAGCATTTT.

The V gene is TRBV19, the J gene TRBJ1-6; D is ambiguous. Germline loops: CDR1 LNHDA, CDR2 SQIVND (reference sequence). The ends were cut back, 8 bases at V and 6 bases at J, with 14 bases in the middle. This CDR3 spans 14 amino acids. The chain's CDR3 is CASARSPSNSPLHF. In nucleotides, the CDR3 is TGTGCCAGTGCCAGGTCCCCATCTAATTCACCCCTCCACTTT.

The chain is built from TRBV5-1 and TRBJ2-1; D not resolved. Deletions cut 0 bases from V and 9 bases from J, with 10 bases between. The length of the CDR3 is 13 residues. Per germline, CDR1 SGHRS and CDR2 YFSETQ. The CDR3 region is CASSLDPGTEQFF. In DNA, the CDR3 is TGCGCCAGCAGCTTGGATCCGGGTACTGAGCAGTTCTTC. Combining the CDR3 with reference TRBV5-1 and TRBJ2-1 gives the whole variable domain KAGVTQTPRYLIKTRGQQVTLSCSPISGHRSVSWYQQTPGQGLQFLFEYFSETQRNKGNFPGRFSGRQFSNSRSEMNVSTLELGDSALYLCASSLDPGTEQFFGPGTRLTVL.

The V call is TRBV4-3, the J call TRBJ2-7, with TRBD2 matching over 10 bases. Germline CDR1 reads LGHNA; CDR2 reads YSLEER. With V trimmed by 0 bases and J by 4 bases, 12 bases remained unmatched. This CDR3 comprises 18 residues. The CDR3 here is CASSQENGRASGSYEQYV. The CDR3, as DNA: TGCGCCAGCAGCCAAGAGAATGGTAGGGCTAGCGGGAGTTACGAGCAGTACGTC.